This T cell receptor (beta chain) was observed in a study of blood T cell repertoires in COVID-19. The wider study: Acute and convalescent COVID-19 specimens originated in the United States, Italy and Spain.

Data came from immunoSEQ multiplex PCR; TCRdb stores just in-frame clones and leaves some out. The sample shows 70,000 or so clones, over 75% of them seen only once. Trimming removed 7 bases from V and 0 bases from J; junction bases left unmatched: 6. The CDR3 extends over 16 amino acids. Germline CDR1 KGHDR, CDR2 SFDVKD. The sample holds a few counts of this clone. The sequence was collected from a man older than 75 with acute or convalescent COVID-19. Sequenced: peripheral blood. The V and J genes are TRBV24-1 and TRBJ2-2; the match to TRBD1 covers 8 bases. In DNA, the CDR3 is TGTGCCACCAGCGGATGGACAGGGTCGAACACCGGGGAGCTGTTTTTT. It translates to CATSGWTGSNTGELFF.